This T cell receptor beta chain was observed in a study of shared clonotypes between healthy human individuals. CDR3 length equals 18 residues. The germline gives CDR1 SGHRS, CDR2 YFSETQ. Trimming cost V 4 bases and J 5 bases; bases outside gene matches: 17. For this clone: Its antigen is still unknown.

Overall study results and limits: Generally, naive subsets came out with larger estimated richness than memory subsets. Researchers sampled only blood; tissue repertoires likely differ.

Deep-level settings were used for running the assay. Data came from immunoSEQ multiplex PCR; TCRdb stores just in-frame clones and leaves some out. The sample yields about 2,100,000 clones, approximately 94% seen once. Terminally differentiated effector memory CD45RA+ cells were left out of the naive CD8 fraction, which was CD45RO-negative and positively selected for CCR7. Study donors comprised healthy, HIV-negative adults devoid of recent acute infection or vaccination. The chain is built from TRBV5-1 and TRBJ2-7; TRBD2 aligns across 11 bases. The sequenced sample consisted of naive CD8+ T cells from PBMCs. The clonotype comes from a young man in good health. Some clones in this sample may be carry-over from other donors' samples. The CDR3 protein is CASSHDSSGRGPRDEQYF. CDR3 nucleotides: TGCGCCAGCAGCCACGATAGTAGCGGGAGGGGACCCAGGGACGAGCAGTACTTC. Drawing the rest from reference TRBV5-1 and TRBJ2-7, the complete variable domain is KAGVTQTPRYLIKTRGQQVTLSCSPISGHRSVSWYQQTPGQGLQFLFEYFSETQRNKGNFPGRFSGRQFSNSRSEMNVSTLELGDSALYLCASSHDSSGRGPRDEQYFGPGTRLTVT.